Listed below are T cell receptor beta chains from one sample, sequenced in a study of CD8+ T cells in alopecia areata. Assay used: immunoSEQ multiplex PCR; TCRdb lists only in-frame clones, some missing. The table shows about 170,000 clones, with approximately 52% occurring only once. The starting material was CD4+ T cells sorted from blood, obtained at approximately week 60, from a patient treated with tofacitinib. Receptors originate from a human donor with alopecia areata. Each CDR3 is given with its conserved first and last residue. The D gene is left open where the match is weak. Where a row states a size, it is once, few, many or the class of an expanded clone; other rows omit it.

j_call v_call d_call clone_size cdr3_aa cdr3_nt
TRBJ1-1 TRBV6-1 - - CASLRGGVDTEAFF TGTGCAAGCCTACGAGGAGGGGTGGACACTGAAGCTTTCTTT
TRBJ1-4 TRBV9 - - CASSVDPGAIEKLFF TGTGCCAGCAGCGTAGATCCGGGGGCAATTGAAAAACTGTTTTTT
TRBJ1-4 TRBV7-9 TRBD1 few CASSLAPGGHEKLFF TGTGCCAGCAGCTTAGCGCCAGGGGGCCATGAAAAACTGTTTTTT
TRBJ1-6 TRBV7-6 - once CASSLDGYPGREVDSYNSPLHF TGTGCCAGCAGCTTGGACGGGTACCCTGGCAGGGAAGTCGACTCCTATAATTCACCCCTCCACTTT
TRBJ1-2 TRBV30 - - CAWSSFYGYTF TGTGCCTGGAGTAGTTTCTATGGCTACACCTTC
TRBJ2-7 TRBV7-9 - few CASQGSGMGEQYF TGTGCCAGCCAGGGATCAGGGATGGGAGAGCAGTACTTC
TRBJ1-2 TRBV5-1 - - CASSSQGQSYGYTF TGCGCCAGCAGCTCGCAGGGGCAGTCTTATGGCTACACCTTC
TRBJ2-2 TRBV6-5 - - CASSYSWEAGLFF TGTGCCAGCAGTTACTCGTGGGAGGCGGGGCTGTTTTTT
TRBJ1-4 TRBV2 - - CASSEVRDGKLFF TGTGCCAGCAGTGAAGTAAGGGATGGAAAACTGTTTTTT
TRBJ2-7 TRBV25-1 - - CASSELHQAQQYF TGTGCCAGCAGTGAATTACATCAGGCCCAACAGTACTTC
TRBJ2-7 TRBV6-5 - - CASSYDEQGSYEQYF TGTGCCAGCAGTTACGACGAACAGGGCTCCTACGAGCAGTACTTC
TRBJ2-7 TRBV29-1 TRBD1 few CSVEGQGGYEQYF TGCAGCGTTGAAGGACAGGGTGGGTACGAGCAGTACTTC
TRBJ2-3 TRBV18 TRBD2 - CASSPRLAGRTDTQYF TGTGCCAGCTCACCGAGACTAGCGGGGCGCACAGATACGCAGTATTTT
TRBJ2-5 TRBV29-1 - - CSVGSGGETQYF TGCAGCGTTGGATCAGGGGGGGAGACCCAGTACTTC
TRBJ2-3 TRBV29-1 TRBD2 - CSVADTGLVAQYF TGCAGCGTTGCGGACACTGGACTAGTCGCGCAGTATTTT
TRBJ1-6 TRBV10-3 - - CAISERGEESPLHF TGTGCCATCAGTGAGAGAGGGGAAGAGTCACCCCTCCACTTT
TRBJ2-3 TRBV19 TRBD2 - CASSGYLAGGPGDTQYF TGTGCCAGTAGTGGATATCTGGCGGGGGGGCCCGGAGATACGCAGTATTTT
TRBJ2-2 TRBV29-1 TRBD1 - CSTRRDRDAGELFF TGCAGCACCCGCCGCGACAGGGACGCCGGGGAGCTGTTTTTT
TRBJ1-2 TRBV6-5 - once CASSYGTVDGYTF TGTGCCAGCAGTTACGGGACGGTGGATGGCTACACCTTC
TRBJ2-7 TRBV11-2 - - CASSEYYEQYF TGTGCCAGCAGCGAGTACTACGAGCAGTACTTC
TRBJ1-5 TRBV4-1 - - CASRLRGQPQHF TGCGCCAGCAGACTTAGGGGGCAGCCCCAGCATTTT
TRBJ1-1 TRBV5-1 - few CASSEEPLWGFTEAFF TGCGCCAGCAGCGAAGAGCCCTTGTGGGGGTTCACTGAAGCTTTCTTT
TRBJ2-3 TRBV20-1 - - CSASLGGPQYF TGCAGTGCTAGCCTGGGGGGTCCGCAGTATTTT
TRBJ2-5 TRBV6-6 - - CASSYSWGETQYF TGTGCCAGCAGTTACTCGTGGGGGGAGACCCAGTACTTC
TRBJ2-7 TRBV7-9 - - CASSLTGGQSEQYF TGTGCCAGCAGTTTGACAGGCGGGCAAAGCGAGCAGTACTTC
TRBJ2-5 TRBV4-1 - - CASSRNLGLLETQYF TGCGCCAGCAGCCGTAACTTAGGGCTCCTGGAGACCCAGTACTTC
TRBJ2-1 TRBV5-6 - - CASSAPGGPTNEQFF TGTGCCAGCAGCGCCCCGGGGGGCCCGACCAATGAGCAGTTCTTC
TRBJ1-2 TRBV9 - once CASSIVAAGGGYTF TGTGCCAGCAGCATAGTAGCCGCGGGGGGTGGCTACACCTTC
TRBJ2-2 TRBV30 - - CAWSVKGSHTGELFF TGTGCCTGGAGTGTTAAAGGCTCGCATACCGGGGAGCTGTTTTTT
TRBJ2-4 TRBV30 - - CAWSVGGEKNIQYF TGTGCCTGGAGTGTAGGCGGGGAGAAAAACATTCAGTACTTC
TRBJ1-6 TRBV11-2 - - CASSYDRRNSPLHF TGTGCCAGCAGCTACGACAGGCGGAATTCACCCCTCCACTTT
TRBJ1-5 TRBV2 TRBD1 - CASSAGTGGQPQHF TGTGCCAGCAGTGCCGGGACAGGAGGTCAGCCCCAGCATTTT
TRBJ2-3 TRBV29-1 - few CSVDPSAGTDTQYF TGCAGCGTAGACCCTAGCGCTGGCACAGATACGCAGTATTTT
TRBJ2-7 TRBV7-2 TRBD1 once CASSLGQGHYEQYF TGTGCCAGCAGCTTGGGACAGGGGCACTACGAGCAGTACTTC
TRBJ2-5 TRBV6-5 - - CASYSTFSETQYF TGTGCCAGCTACTCTACCTTCTCCGAGACCCAGTACTTC
TRBJ2-2 TRBV30 TRBD1 - CACQKTGGVGELFF TGTGCCTGCCAAAAGACAGGGGGGGTCGGGGAGCTGTTTTTT
TRBJ2-1 TRBV9 TRBD2 - CASSVLAGGREQFF TGTGCCAGCAGCGTGCTAGCGGGGGGTCGTGAGCAGTTCTTC
TRBJ1-2 TRBV20-1 - - CSARIRDGYTF TGCAGTGCTAGAATCCGGGATGGCTACACCTTC
TRBJ1-5 TRBV15 - few CAASSAYDGPQHF TGTGCCGCCAGCTCGGCCTATGACGGGCCCCAGCATTTT
TRBJ1-1 TRBV27 - - CASSFGRGTEAFF TGTGCCAGCAGTTTTGGGAGGGGCACTGAAGCTTTCTTT
TRBJ1-4 TRBV5-1 - - CASSIQGGGEKLFF TGCGCCAGCAGCATACAGGGAGGAGGCGAAAAACTGTTTTTT
TRBJ1-1 TRBV5-1 - few CASSLTGTEAFF TGCGCCAGCAGCTTGACAGGCACTGAAGCTTTCTTT
TRBJ2-3 TRBV9 TRBD2 - CASSVGTSGATDTQYF TGTGCCAGCAGCGTAGGGACTAGCGGGGCGACAGATACGCAGTATTTT